The T cell receptor (beta chain) under discussion was sequenced for a study of blood T cell repertoires in COVID-19. Overall study: The United States, Italy and Spain supplied acute and convalescent COVID-19 samples. Nucleic acid was either cDNA or gDNA, and it came from T cells, B-cell-depleted T cells, or PBMCs.

Authors' analysis steps: Researchers report that nucleated cell counts were estimated from reference gene primer amplification. Only in-frame clones appear in the TCRdb table, and some are missing; sequencing was by immunoSEQ multiplex PCR. V and J calls and clone size follow that table, whereas D and trimming were derived from the DNA. Found here are more than 50,000 clones, about four fifths of them singletons; the top ten hold about 2%. Germline-derived CDR1 and CDR2 are MNHNS and SASEGT. The ends were cut back, 2 bases at V and 8 bases at J, with 12 bases in the middle. This CDR3 spans 13 amino acids.

The rearrangement links TRBV6-1 to TRBJ1-2, with D uncertain. This sequence was found in a woman in her sixties or seventies with acute or convalescent COVID-19. Sequencing was carried out using peripheral blood. The CDR3: CASSELQNTGYTF. CDR3 bases: TGTGCCAGCAGTGAACTGCAGAACACGGGCTACACCTTC.